These T cell receptor beta chains were read from a single sample in a study of T cells in Graves' hyperthyroidism and ophthalmopathy. MiXCR was run by TCRdb on the multiplex PCR reads, yielding one entry per CDR3 protein. The sample includes around 300,000 distinct CDR3 sequences, about 20% of them seen just once. Material for sequencing was blood. All receptors come from a man younger than 45 with Graves' ophthalmopathy. The CDR3 runs from the conserved cysteine through the conserved F or W. The order of the fields is J gene, V gene, clone size, D gene, CDR3 length, CDR3 protein, CDR3 DNA. The D gene is left open where the match is weak. Some rows have no size entry. The others give once, few or many, or a class for an expanded clone.

TRBJ2-1 | TRBV20-1 | many | TRBD2 | 16 | CSATVSIAGDHNEQFF | TGCAGTGCAACGGTTAGCATAGCGGGAGACCACAATGAGCAGTTCTTC
TRBJ2-1 | TRBV6-1 | . | TRBD2 | 14 | CASRTTSAYNEQFF | TGTGCCAGCAGAACGACTAGCGCCTACAATGAGCAGTTCTTC
TRBJ1-2 | TRBV2 | . | . | 11 | CASSVASGYTF | TGTGCCAGCAGTGTAGCCTCTGGCTACACCTTC
TRBJ2-1 | TRBV7-6 | . | . | 12 | CASSLVQEEQFF | TGTGCCAGCAGCTTAGTTCAAGAAGAGCAGTTCTTC
TRBJ2-3 | TRBV10-2 | few | . | 15 | CASTSTLSSTDTQYF | TGCGCCAGCACCAGCACCCTTTCTAGCACAGATACGCAGTATTTT
TRBJ2-3 | TRBV11-3 | . | TRBD2 | 16 | CASSLGGLADTDTQYF | TGTGCCAGCAGCTTAGGGGGACTAGCGGACACAGATACGCAGTATTTT
TRBJ2-7 | TRBV28 | many | TRBD2 | 16 | CASIPEVAGESYEQYF | TGTGCCAGCATTCCCGAAGTAGCGGGAGAATCCTACGAGCAGTACTTC
TRBJ2-5 | TRBV12-5 | few | . | 14 | CASGLLEGWETQYF | TGTGCTAGTGGTTTGTTAGAGGGATGGGAGACCCAGTACTTC
TRBJ2-1 | TRBV15 | . | . | 14 | CATSREVSYNEQFF | TGTGCCACCAGCAGAGAAGTTTCCTACAATGAGCAGTTCTTC
TRBJ1-1 | TRBV5-1 | many | . | 14 | CASSFMGGDTEAFF | TGCGCCAGCAGCTTTATGGGTGGTGACACTGAAGCTTTCTTT
TRBJ2-7 | TRBV2 | many | TRBD2 | 16 | CASISGTSGSFYEQYF | TGTGCCAGCATTTCCGGGACTAGCGGGAGTTTCTACGAGCAGTACTTC
TRBJ2-2 | TRBV30 | many | . | 14 | CAWRGTVGTGELFF | TGTGCCTGGAGGGGAACCGTGGGGACCGGGGAGCTGTTTTTT
TRBJ1-1 | TRBV7-2 | many | . | 14 | CASSLGETGHQAFF | TGTGCCAGCAGCTTAGGGGAGACGGGGCATCAAGCTTTCTTT
TRBJ1-2 | TRBV6-6 | few | . | 17 | CASSYSFVLMGECGYTF | TGTGCCAGCAGTTACTCATTCGTACTGATGGGGGAATGTGGCTACACCTTC
TRBJ2-7 | TRBV29-1 | . | TRBD2 | 15 | CSVARGGRGWYEQYF | TGCAGCGTGGCCCGGGGGGGTAGGGGATGGTACGAGCAGTACTTC
TRBJ2-1 | TRBV5-1 | many | TRBD2 | 16 | CASTQTGTSGSYEQFF | TGCGCCAGCACCCAAACCGGGACTAGCGGGAGCTATGAGCAGTTCTTC
TRBJ1-2 | TRBV7-3 | few | . | 13 | CASSLTVNYGYTF | TGTGCCAGCAGCTTAACCGTTAACTATGGCTACACCTTC
TRBJ2-1 | TRBV5-5 | . | TRBD1 | 14 | CASSPVRGRDEQFF | TGTGCCAGCAGCCCGGTAAGGGGGCGGGATGAGCAGTTCTTC
TRBJ2-3 | TRBV11-1 | many | . | 12 | CASSLRAESQYF | TGTGCCAGCAGCTTACGAGCGGAGTCGCAGTATTTT
TRBJ2-5 | TRBV6-2/TRBV6-3 | . | . | 13 | CASSLTVRETQYF | TGTGCCAGCAGTTTGACAGTGAGGGAGACCCAGTACTTC
TRBJ1-1 | TRBV6-1 | few | TRBD1 | 12 | CASSSQGLRAFF | TGTGCCAGCAGTTCACAGGGGTTGAGAGCTTTCTTT
TRBJ2-1 | TRBV24-1 | . | TRBD1 | 16 | CATSGFDREAYNEQFF | TGTGCCACCAGTGGCTTTGACAGGGAAGCCTACAATGAGCAGTTCTTC
TRBJ1-5 | TRBV28 | many | . | 15 | CASSLRQASNQPQHF | TGTGCCAGCAGTTTAAGACAGGCCAGCAATCAGCCCCAGCATTTT
TRBJ1-2 | TRBV7-9 | few | TRBD1 | 14 | CASSSTGDYYGYTF | TGTGCCAGCAGCTCGACAGGGGATTACTATGGCTACACCTTC
TRBJ1-2 | TRBV20-1 | few | TRBD1 | 13 | CSAPGQGSYGYTF | TGCAGTGCTCCGGGACAGGGTAGCTATGGCTACACCTTC
TRBJ1-5 | TRBV27 | . | TRBD1 | 16 | CASSLSVTGGTRSQHF | TGTGCCAGCAGTTTATCTGTTACAGGGGGCACTAGATCCCAGCATTTT
TRBJ1-1 | TRBV27 | many | TRBD1 | 15 | CASSPIQGMNTEAFF | TGTGCCAGCAGTCCTATACAGGGGATGAACACTGAAGCTTTCTTT
TRBJ2-1 | TRBV11-2 | many | . | 13 | CASSFLGSYEQFF | TGTGCCAGCAGCTTCCTTGGGTCCTATGAGCAGTTCTTC
TRBJ2-1 | TRBV11-3 | many | . | 12 | CASSLYRGRQFF | TGTGCCAGCAGCTTATACAGAGGTCGCCAGTTCTTC
TRBJ1-3 | TRBV3-1 | . | . | 13 | CASRELSGNTIYF | TGTGCCAGCCGGGAACTCTCTGGAAACACCATATATTTT
TRBJ1-3 | TRBV18 | few | . | 14 | CASSRPGSGNTIYF | TGTGCCAGCTCACGTCCCGGATCTGGAAACACCATATATTTT
TRBJ1-2 | TRBV12-3/TRBV12-4 | many | . | 15 | CASSLAQSSNYGYTF | TGTGCCAGCAGTTTAGCTCAGTCCTCCAACTATGGCTACACCTTC